The 32 T cell receptor beta chains below were found in one sample sequenced in a study of patients and donors after allogeneic stem cell transplantation. A single record per CDR3 protein comes from TCRdb applying MiXCR to the RT-PCR reads. The table has over 150,000 distinct CDR3 sequences, approximately 31% seen once. Sequenced input: blood, either unsorted or a sorted T cell fraction (not recorded which). These receptor sequences come from a human donor who was either an allogeneic HSCT recipient or a stem cell or donor lymphocyte infusion donor (not recorded which). It is not recorded whose cells these are; they may come from a transplant donor.

The gene calls are TRBV4-3 and TRBJ2-7; 10 nucleotides match TRBD2. CDR3 length: 18 residues. Germline CDR1 LGHNA, CDR2 YSLEER. Losses at the gene ends were 0 bases for V and 4 bases for J; bases not matched to a gene: 12. The CDR3 region has the DNA TGCGCCAGCAGCCAAGATCGAGCTAGCGGGAGTATGATGTACGAGCAGTACTTC. Translated: CASSQDRASGSMMYEQYF.

This clonotype was counted ten times or more. The genes are TRBV12-3 or TRBV12-4 and TRBJ1-6; D remains unclear. The CDR3 covers 14 residues. V shed 6 bases and J shed 10 bases, with 16 bases lying between them. CDR3 loop: CASSPGRDGSPLHF. The CDR3 region has the DNA TGTGCCAGCAGCCCGGGCCGGGATGGGTCACCCCTCCACTTT.

The genes are TRBV12-3 or TRBV12-4 and TRBJ2-3; no clear D. The CDR3 totals 11 residues. Trimming cost V 4 bases and J 8 bases, with 7 bases left between them. The CDR3 loop is CASSWATTQYF. CDR3 sequence (DNA): TGTGCCAGCAGTTGGGCGACTACGCAGTATTTT.

This clonotype was counted between two and nine times. V is TRBV15 and J is TRBJ2-7; TRBD1 is a possible D gene (6 bases). The V gene lost 1 base and the J gene lost 4 bases, with 14 bases spanning the gap. The V gene's germline CDR1 is LNHNV and CDR2 YYDKDF (reference sequence). This CDR3 contains 15 residues. The CDR3 region has the DNA TGTGCCACCAGCAGAGCGGGCAGGGGTGCTTACGAGCAGTACTTC. The encoded protein is CATSRAGRGAYEQYF.

This clonotype has ten or more counts. V is TRBV29-1 and J is TRBJ1-1; 8 nucleotides agree with TRBD1. This CDR3 comprises 13 residues. From germline, CDR1 is SQVTM and CDR2 ANQGSEA. The trim removed 7 bases at V and 4 bases at J, leaving 8 bases unmatched. The CDR3 spells CSGDRGLGTEAFF. The CDR3 nucleotides read TGCAGCGGTGACAGGGGCTTGGGCACTGAAGCTTTCTTT. Supplemented by reference TRBV29-1 and TRBJ1-1, the full variable domain reads SAVISQKPSRDICQRGTSLTIQCQVDSQVTMMFWYRQQPGQSLTLIATANQGSEATYESGFVIDKFPISRPNLTFSTLTVSNMSPEDSSIYLCSGDRGLGTEAFFGQGTRLTVV.

This clonotype occurred a few times. This chain connects TRBV10-3 to TRBJ2-5, with unresolved D. The germline V and J ends were trimmed by 6 bases and 4 bases, with 15 bases remaining between them. The CDR3 length is 14 residues. The germline CDR1 and CDR2 sequences are ENHRY and SYGVKD. The CDR3 coding sequence is TGTGCCATCAGAGCCGGTATGGAAGGAGAGACCCAGTACTTC. It specifies CAIRAGMEGETQYF.

The gene calls are TRBV9 and TRBJ2-7; D may correspond to TRBD1 or TRBD2 (5 bases each). The V gene's germline CDR1 is SGDLS and CDR2 YYNGEE. Trimming stripped 0 bases from V and 3 bases from J, with 16 bases between. The CDR3 consists of 16 residues. The CDR3 DNA is TGTGCCAGCAGCGTAGCTGGTACGGGGACCAGCTACGAGCAGTACTTC. This gives the protein CASSVAGTGTSYEQYF.

The V call is TRBV19, the J call TRBJ2-1, with 11 positions matching TRBD2. The CDR3 length is 16 residues. Per the germline V gene, CDR1 is LNHDA and CDR2 is SQIVND (reference sequence). V lost 2 bases and J lost 4; bases outside the gene matches: 4. The CDR3 sequence: CASSIMGLAVYNEQFF. CDR3 coding DNA: TGTGCCAGTAGTATAATGGGACTAGCGGTATACAATGAGCAGTTCTTC.

The V call is TRBV4-2, the J call TRBJ1-2; no clear D gene. The CDR3 has 14 residues. V gave up 1 base and J gave up 1 base, with 7 bases separating them. The germline V gene has CDR1 LGHNA and CDR2 YNFKEQ. The CDR3: CASSQGFSNYGYTF. The CDR3 nucleotides are TGTGCCAGCAGCCAAGGTTTCAGTAACTATGGCTACACCTTC.

This clonotype was seen many times. This sequence joins TRBV12-3 or TRBV12-4 and TRBJ1-5; D is unclear. The CDR3 is made up of 13 amino acids. Trimming took 6 bases from V and 7 from J, leaving 13 bases between them. DNA for the CDR3: TGTGCCAGCAGCCGGGCCGGCCTCCAGCCCCAGCATTTT. Amino acid sequence: CASSRAGLQPQHF.

This clonotype was seen more than once but under ten times. The chain has TRBV5-1 and TRBJ2-2; D is perhaps TRBD1 (5 bases). Trimming left V 7 bases short and J 5 bases short, with 12 bases between. This CDR3 is 13 amino acids long. Germline-derived CDR1 and CDR2 are SGHRS and YFSETQ. As DNA, the CDR3 is TGCGCCAGCTCTCAAGGGGTAACCGGGGAGCTGTTTTTT. This translates into CASSQGVTGELFF.

V and J are TRBV7-2 and TRBJ2-5; 9 positions match TRBD2. The CDR3 consists of 15 residues. Trimming cost V 6 bases and J 1 base; bases outside gene matches: 6. Germline V gene sequence: CDR1 SGHTA, CDR2 FQGNSA. CDR3 DNA sequence: TGTGCCAGCAGGCAAATAGCGGGAGTCCAAGAGACCCAGTACTTC. Its translation is CASRQIAGVQETQYF.

This clonotype was found many times. The chain employs TRBV27 and TRBJ1-1; maybe TRBD1 (6 bases). Deletions cut 0 bases from V and 7 bases from J, with 9 bases between. Germline CDR1 MNHEY, CDR2 SMNVEV (reference sequence). There are 13 residues in the CDR3. The CDR3 DNA reads TGTGCCAGCAGTTTATCCACAGGGCTTGAAGCTTTCTTT. This codes for CASSLSTGLEAFF.

In this sample, this clonotype turned up many times. The chain has TRBV11-2 and TRBJ2-5; TRBD1 aligns across 9 bases. The CDR3 is 16 residues long. Germline assignment: CDR1 SGHAT and CDR2 FQNNGV. The V gene end was trimmed by 5 bases and the J gene end by 4 bases; junction bases not matched to a gene: 11. CDR3 protein: CASSLWTGAAGETQYF. In nucleotides, the CDR3 is TGTGCCAGCAGCCTTTGGACAGGGGCAGCAGGAGAGACCCAGTACTTC.

The table lists this clonotype with many counts. The rearrangement links TRBV12-3 or TRBV12-4 to TRBJ1-5; D ambiguous. The V and J ends lost 4 bases and 4 bases respectively, with 11 bases between them. The CDR3 spans 14 residues. CDR3 in amino acids: CASSYGEGNQPQHF. Written as DNA, the CDR3 is TGTGCCAGCAGTTACGGGGAAGGAAATCAGCCCCAGCATTTT.

This clonotype was detected only a few times. The rearrangement links TRBV12-3 or TRBV12-4 to TRBJ2-2; D not resolved. The length of the CDR3 is 13 residues. V dropped 2 bases and J dropped 1 base, with 2 bases sitting between them. The CDR3 reads CASSLQNTGELFF. In nucleotides, the CDR3 is TGTGCCAGCAGTTTACAGAACACCGGGGAGCTGTTTTTT.

The chain combines TRBV7-2 with TRBJ2-5; TRBD2 matches at 12 bases. The CDR3 runs to 14 residues. From germline, CDR1 is SGHTA and CDR2 FQGNSA. V lost 5 bases and J lost 9; bases outside the gene matches: 7. The CDR3 DNA reads as TGTGCCAGCAGCCAACTAGCGGGAGGAGGGGCCCAGTACTTC. Protein: CASSQLAGGGAQYF.

This clonotype was recorded a few times. This chain connects TRBV20-1 to TRBJ1-5; D not resolved. CDR3 length: 13 amino acids. The germline V gene encodes CDR1 DFQATT and CDR2 SNEGSKA (reference sequence). With 1 base removed from V and 7 bases from J, the gap between germline ends came to 11 bases. DNA for the CDR3: TGCAGTGCTAGAGGGGGATCGGGGCAGCCCCAGCATTTT. Encoded protein: CSARGGSGQPQHF.

The genes are TRBV5-1 and TRBJ2-7, with TRBD1 matching over 7 bases. Germline V gene sequence: CDR1 SGHRS, CDR2 YFSETQ. V trimming: 3 bases; J trimming: 2 bases; junction bases outside the gene matches: 8. The CDR3 runs to 15 residues. CDR3 coding DNA: TGCGCCAGCAGCTGGACAACCGGGACAGCCTACGAGCAGTACTTC. Residues: CASSWTTGTAYEQYF.

The chain has TRBV20-1 and TRBJ1-2, with TRBD1 matching over 7 bases. The germline gives CDR1 DFQATT, CDR2 SNEGSKA (reference sequence). The CDR3 length is 14 residues. After removal of 1 base from V and 7 bases from J, the junction contained 9 bases not matched to a gene. CDR3 loop: CSARGDRVNLGYTF. In nucleotides, the CDR3 is TGCAGTGCTAGAGGCGACAGGGTAAATCTTGGCTACACCTTC.

The rearrangement links TRBV3-1 to TRBJ1-4, with D possibly being TRBD1 (5 bases). Deletions cut 0 bases from V and 2 bases from J, with 13 bases between. The CDR3 totals 17 residues. Germline V gives CDR1 LGHDT, CDR2 YNNKEL (reference sequence). The DNA of the CDR3 is TGTGCCAGCAGCCAAGATGTAGGGGTGGGGACTAATGAAAAACTGTTTTTT. Amino acid sequence: CASSQDVGVGTNEKLFF.

The sample holds a few counts of this clonotype. The chain recombines TRBV18 with TRBJ1-1, with TRBD1 matching 7 bases. The CDR3 has 15 residues. Unmatched junction bases numbered 10, after V lost 8 bases and J lost 1 base. Germline CDR1 reads KGHSH; CDR2 reads LQKENI. Here the CDR3 reads CASTQGSGPNTEAFF. CDR3 sequence (DNA): TGTGCCAGCACACAGGGGAGCGGTCCGAACACTGAAGCTTTCTTT. Full variable domain (missing parts from reference TRBV18 and TRBJ1-1): NAGVMQNPRHLVRRRGQEARLRCSPMKGHSHVYWYRQLPEEGLKFMVYLQKENIIDESGMPKERFSAEFPKEGPSILRIQQVVRGDSAAYFCASTQGSGPNTEAFFGQGTRLTVV.

The rearrangement links TRBV5-1 to TRBJ1-2, with D possibly being TRBD1 (5 bases). V was trimmed by 7 bases and J by 4 bases, leaving 23 bases between them. Germline V gene data show CDR1 as SGHRS and CDR2 as YFSETQ. The CDR3 has 16 residues. CDR3 residues: CASRRPDSRLTYGYTF. For the CDR3, the DNA is TGCGCCAGCCGCAGACCCGACAGCCGGCTAACCTATGGCTACACCTTC.

The chain carries TRBV7-8 and TRBJ2-3; no definite D call. Trimming stripped 1 base from V and 4 bases from J, with 3 bases between. The CDR3 is made up of 12 amino acids. Per the germline V gene, CDR1 is SGHVS and CDR2 is FQNEAQ. The CDR3 loop reads CASSLVSDTQYF. In DNA, the CDR3 is TGTGCCAGCAGCTTAGTTTCAGATACGCAGTATTTT.

This clonotype was counted between two and nine times. The J gene is TRBJ2-1, the V gene TRBV6-1, with 11 bases identical to TRBD2. Trimming took 1 base from V and 3 from J; bases not matched to a gene: 2. The CDR3 has 16 residues. The germline V gene has CDR1 MNHNS and CDR2 SASEGT. The CDR3 sequence is CASSEVAGGFYNEQFF. CDR3 sequence (DNA): TGTGCCAGCAGTGAAGTAGCGGGAGGGTTCTACAATGAGCAGTTCTTC.

CDR3 bases: TGTGCCAGCAGCTTGGTGGGGATCTCCTACGAGCAGTACTTC. Its protein product is CASSLVGISYEQYF. The gene calls are TRBV5-6 and TRBJ2-7; D remains unclear. The germline gives CDR1 SGHDT, CDR2 YYEEEE. The length of the CDR3 is 14 residues. V shed 0 bases and J shed 0 bases, with 7 bases lying between them.

The rearrangement joins TRBV20-1 to TRBJ2-7; D is perhaps TRBD2 (5 bases). CDR3 size: 10 residues. The V and J ends lost 7 bases and 5 bases respectively, with 9 bases between them. Germline V lookup: CDR1 DFQATT, CDR2 SNEGSKA (reference sequence). CDR3 region: CSVLGDEQYF. Written as DNA, the CDR3 is TGCAGTGTGCTCGGGGACGAGCAGTACTTC.

The CDR3 spells CASSRGQAYNEQFF. In nucleotides, the CDR3 is TGCGCCAGCAGCCGAGGACAAGCCTACAATGAGCAGTTCTTC. This rearrangement joins TRBV4-3 to TRBJ2-1, with a tentative D call TRBD1 (5 bases). Germline V gene lookup returns CDR1 LGHNA and CDR2 YSLEER. The CDR3 spans 14 residues. The V and J ends lost 4 bases and 2 bases respectively, with 9 bases between them.

This chain links TRBV27 with TRBJ2-7, with D unclear. CDR1 and CDR2 (germline): MNHEY, SMNVEV (reference sequence). Trimming pared 5 bases from V and 5 bases from J, leaving 13 bases between. This CDR3 spans 13 amino acids. Here the CDR3 reads CASSLRLPHEQYF. CDR3 nucleotides: TGTGCCAGCAGTCTCCGACTCCCCCACGAGCAGTACTTC.

The V and J genes are TRBV28 and TRBJ1-2; 9 bases are a match to TRBD1. There are 16 residues in the CDR3. Germline CDR1 and CDR2: MDHEN and SYDVKM. The J segment lost 4 bases and the V segment lost 3 bases, leaving 9 bases of the junction unmatched. CDR3 sequence reads: CASSFETGGLGYGYTF. Here the CDR3 DNA reads TGTGCCAGCAGTTTTGAGACAGGGGGTCTTGGCTATGGCTACACCTTC.

Ten or more counts support this clonotype. The genes are TRBV5-1 and TRBJ1-2; 10 nucleotides match TRBD1. V shed 4 bases, J shed 5 bases, and the junction held 8 bases outside the gene matches. Germline V gene data show CDR1 as SGHRS and CDR2 as YFSETQ. This CDR3 contains 15 residues. CDR3 bases: TGCGCCAGCAGCCCCGGACAGGGGGTTCGGTATGGCTACACCTTC. As protein: CASSPGQGVRYGYTF.

The chain joins TRBV14 to TRBJ2-3; TRBD1 might be the D (6 bases). Germline CDR1 reads SGHDN; CDR2 reads FVKESK. V was pared by 4 bases and J by 2 bases, with 10 bases between. This CDR3 has 14 residues. CDR3 loop: CASSPDSNTDTQYF. The CDR3 nucleotides are TGTGCCAGCAGCCCGGACAGTAACACAGATACGCAGTATTTT.